This entry lists 28 T cell receptor beta chains sequenced from one sample in a study of T cell changes during pregnancy in multiple sclerosis. TCRdb keeps only in-frame clones here, not all; method: immunoSEQ multiplex PCR. Seen here are around 99,000 clones, just under 95% observed once, and the top ten hold less than 0.85%. The sequencing used peripheral blood, collected in the third trimester of pregnancy. Receptors were obtained from a female donor in good health, enrolled as a control in a pregnancy study.

The chain is built from TRBV9 and TRBJ1-2, with D hard to call. CDR1 and CDR2 (germline): SGDLS, YYNGEE. The CDR3 consists of 15 residues. V was pared by 0 bases and J by 0 bases, with 9 bases between. CDR3 sequence (DNA): TGTGCCAGCAGCGTAGCGGCGGCAACTAACTATGGCTACACCTTC. Translation gives CASSVAAATNYGYTF.

This clone was seen just once. V is TRBV27 and J is TRBJ2-5; the match to TRBD1 covers 7 bases. Germline V gene sequence: CDR1 MNHEY, CDR2 SMNVEV (reference sequence). CDR3 length: 15 amino acids. The V gene end was trimmed by 8 bases and the J gene end by 1 base; junction bases not matched to a gene: 10. CDR3 sequence reads: CASGRQGNVQETQYF. CDR3 DNA: TGTGCCAGCGGACGACAGGGTAATGTCCAAGAGACCCAGTACTTC.

The rearrangement uses TRBV15 and TRBJ1-1, with D possibly being TRBD1 (5 bases). Germline V gene lookup returns CDR1 LNHNV and CDR2 YYDKDF (reference sequence). Trimming left V 9 bases short and J 1 base short, with 9 bases between. This CDR3 comprises 12 residues. DNA for the CDR3: TGTGCCACGGGGCAGGCGAACACTGAAGCTTTCTTT. Amino acid sequence: CATGQANTEAFF.

CDR3 in DNA: TGTGCCAGCAGCCCGGGGACAGGGGAAGAGACCCAGTACTTC. Its translation is CASSPGTGEETQYF. This rearrangement joins TRBV11-3 to TRBJ2-5; 10 positions agree with TRBD1. The germline V gene encodes CDR1 SGHNT and CDR2 YENEEA. The ends lost 5 bases at V and 3 bases at J; junction bases unmatched: 3. The CDR3 spans 14 residues.

J is TRBJ2-7 and V is TRBV7-9; D is unclear. CDR1 is SEHNR, CDR2 FQNEAQ, per germline (reference sequence). The CDR3 totals 13 residues. V was clipped by 5 bases and J by 7 bases, with 15 bases between them. The CDR3 DNA follows: TGTGCCAGCAGCACCACTCCACCGCTGGAGCAGTACTTC. Its protein is CASSTTPPLEQYF.

The chain uses TRBV19 and TRBJ1-5; D remains unclear. The germline V gene encodes CDR1 LNHDA and CDR2 SQIVND (reference sequence). V shed 7 bases and J shed 3 bases, with 13 bases lying between them. This CDR3 region has 14 residues. CDR3 sequence reads: CASIMTSDNQPQHF. DNA for the CDR3: TGTGCCAGTATAATGACCAGCGACAATCAGCCCCAGCATTTT.

This clone came up once. The chain employs TRBV18 and TRBJ2-2, with a tentative D call TRBD1 (6 bases). CDR1 is KGHSH, CDR2 LQKENI, per germline. V shed 8 bases and J shed 1 base, with 8 bases lying between them. The CDR3 extends over 13 amino acids. CDR3 sequence reads: CASGGQNTGELFF. CDR3 DNA: TGTGCCAGCGGGGGACAGAACACCGGGGAGCTGTTTTTT.

The rearrangement links TRBV19 to TRBJ1-1; D might be TRBD1 (5 bases). In germline, CDR1 is LNHDA, CDR2 SQIVND (reference sequence). The V end was cut by 7 bases, the J end by 5 bases, with 8 bases between. The CDR3 totals 11 residues. The CDR3 loop is CASKGATEAFF. In DNA, the CDR3 is TGTGCCAGTAAAGGGGCAACTGAAGCTTTCTTT.

V usage is TRBV12-5 and J usage is TRBJ2-1; 12 bases agree with TRBD2. Losses at the gene ends were 4 bases for V and 5 bases for J; bases not matched to a gene: 9. CDR3 length: 17 amino acids. From germline, CDR1 is LGHNT and CDR2 FRNRAP. The CDR3 sequence is CASGWTLAGGNNNEQFF. In DNA form, the CDR3 reads TGTGCTAGTGGTTGGACCCTAGCGGGGGGGAATAACAATGAGCAGTTCTTC.

The chain employs TRBV7-9 and TRBJ2-5, with 11 nucleotides matching TRBD2. Germline trimming cut 4 bases from V and 4 bases from J; bases unmatched to any gene: 5. The CDR3 sequence is 15 residues long. CDR1 SEHNR and CDR2 FQNEAQ come from the germline V gene (reference sequence). The CDR3 loop reads CASSSTGTSGETQYF. The CDR3 DNA follows: TGTGCCAGCAGCTCCACCGGGACTAGCGGAGAGACCCAGTACTTC.

This clone was observed a handful of times. This chain links TRBV30 with TRBJ1-1; no definite D call. The germline gives CDR1 GTSNPN, CDR2 SVGIG (reference sequence). Trimming left V 0 bases short and J 2 bases short, with 10 bases between. The CDR3 spans 14 residues. CDR3 DNA sequence: TGTGCCTGGAGTGTAGGAGGGTATAACACTGAAGCTTTCTTT. It is translated as CAWSVGGYNTEAFF.

The V call is TRBV27, the J call TRBJ1-1; maybe TRBD1 (6 bases). Germline V lookup: CDR1 MNHEY, CDR2 SMNVEV (reference sequence). The CDR3 length is 15 residues. V lost 3 bases and J lost 3, with 14 bases in between. This CDR3 is CASSLTTGWDTEAFF. CDR3 nucleotide sequence: TGTGCCAGCAGTTTGACGACAGGTTGGGACACTGAAGCTTTCTTT.

The chain couples TRBV4-3 to TRBJ2-2, with 13 bases matching TRBD2. This CDR3 is built from 16 residues. V shed 7 bases and J 5 bases; nucleotides not matched to a gene: 7. Per the germline V gene, CDR1 is LGHNA and CDR2 is YSLEER. This chain's CDR3 is CASTRTSGGGTGELFF. The CDR3 region has the DNA TGCGCCAGCACCCGGACTAGCGGGGGTGGTACCGGGGAGCTGTTTTTT.

The chain uses TRBV4-2 and TRBJ1-2; D is perhaps TRBD1 (5 bases). There are 16 residues in the CDR3. CDR1 LGHNA and CDR2 YNFKEQ come from the germline V gene. Trimming left V 0 bases short and J 8 bases short, with 19 bases between. The CDR3 DNA sequence: TGTGCCAGCAGCCAAGAAAAAGAAGGGAGGGGCCAGGGCTACACCTTC. It is translated as CASSQEKEGRGQGYTF.

The chain is built from TRBV5-6 and TRBJ2-7; possible D gene TRBD1, 5 bases. Looked up from germline, CDR1 is SGHDT and CDR2 is YYEEEE. The V and J ends lost 1 base and 1 base respectively, with 9 bases between them. The CDR3 has 14 amino acids. CDR3 in DNA: TGTGCCAGCAGCTTGCCAGGGCAATCCTACGAGCAGTACTTC. It translates to CASSLPGQSYEQYF. The full variable domain, rest sourced from reference TRBV5-6 and TRBJ2-7, is DAGVTQSPTHLIKTRGQQVTLRCSPKSGHDTVSWYQQALGQGPQFIFQYYEEEERQRGNFPDRFSGHQFPNYSSELNVNALLLGDSALYLCASSLPGQSYEQYFGPGTRLTVT.

CDR3 in amino acids: CASSDSMGRGQASPRHTEAFF. The CDR3 DNA sequence: TGTGCCAGCAGTGACTCGATGGGACGTGGACAGGCATCACCTAGGCACACTGAAGCTTTCTTT. The rearrangement joins TRBV6-4 to TRBJ1-1, with 7 bases aligning to TRBD1. The germline gives CDR1 MRHNA, CDR2 SNTAGT. The V and J ends lost 0 bases and 3 bases, in that order; junction bases with no gene match: 22. This CDR3 region has 21 residues.

This chain joins TRBV7-2 and TRBJ2-7, with D possibly matching TRBD2 (5 bases). The V end was cut by 5 bases, the J end by 3 bases, with 5 bases between. The V gene's germline CDR1 is SGHTA and CDR2 FQGNSA. The CDR3 is made up of 11 amino acids. Written as DNA, the CDR3 is TGTGCCAGCAGCCGGGGCTACGAGCAGTACTTC. Translation gives CASSRGYEQYF.

This chain links TRBV7-6 with TRBJ1-4; D is unresolved. Trimming stripped 3 bases from V and 6 bases from J, with 2 bases between. This CDR3 has 11 residues. Germline CDR1 and CDR2: SGHVS and FNYEAQ. Here the CDR3 DNA reads TGTGCCAGCAGCTTCGATGAAAAACTGTTTTTT. Its translation: CASSFDEKLFF. Full variable domain (outside the CDR3, taken from reference TRBV7-6 and TRBJ1-4): GAGVSQSPRYKVTKRGQDVALRCDPISGHVSLYWYRQALGQGPEFLTYFNYEAQQDKSGLPNDRFSAERPEGSISTLTIQRTEQRDSAMYRCASSFDEKLFFGSGTQLSVL.

The gene calls are TRBV2 and TRBJ1-5; D not resolved. V was cut by 6 bases and J by 0 bases, with 12 bases left in between. The CDR3 runs to 15 residues. CDR1 is SNHLY and CDR2 is FYNNEI in the germline V gene. The CDR3 nucleotides read TGTGCCAGCAGCTGGACTTTTTATAGCAATCAGCCCCAGCATTTT. As protein: CASSWTFYSNQPQHF.

The CDR3 region is CASSLGTGVGEKLFF. CDR3 coding DNA: TGTGCCAGCAGCTTAGGGACAGGGGTTGGAGAAAAACTGTTTTTT. The J gene is TRBJ1-4, the V gene TRBV7-6; the match to TRBD1 covers 9 bases. The V gene end was trimmed by 1 base and the J gene end by 8 bases; junction bases not matched to a gene: 5. Germline CDR1 SGHVS, CDR2 FNYEAQ. The CDR3 has 15 residues.

This chain joins TRBV11-2 and TRBJ2-1, with 10 bases that match TRBD1. This CDR3 spans 15 amino acids. The germline CDR1 and CDR2 sequences are SGHAT and FQNNGV. The junction had 10 bases not matched to a gene; V was cut back by 5 bases and J by 9 bases. The CDR3: CASSRGQGVSSEQFF. DNA for the CDR3: TGTGCCAGCAGCAGAGGACAGGGGGTCTCGAGTGAGCAGTTCTTC.

This sequence joins TRBV11-3 and TRBJ2-5, with 9 bases aligning to TRBD2. The CDR3 runs to 16 residues. V trimming: 1 base; J trimming: 3 bases; junction bases outside the gene matches: 6. The germline gives CDR1 SGHNT, CDR2 YENEEA. The CDR3 sequence: CASSLGGSGGKETQYF. CDR3 in DNA: TGTGCCAGCAGCTTAGGCGGTAGCGGGGGAAAAGAGACCCAGTACTTC.

The chain is built from TRBV18 and TRBJ2-7, with 8 bases matching TRBD1. This CDR3 spans 17 amino acids. V was pared by 2 bases and J by 4 bases, with 13 bases of the junction left unmatched. Germline V gives CDR1 KGHSH, CDR2 LQKENI. This chain's CDR3 is CASSPRSLGQGRYEQYF. The CDR3, as DNA: TGTGCCAGCTCACCAAGAAGTCTCGGACAGGGTCGGTACGAGCAGTACTTC.

The V gene is TRBV6-5, the J gene TRBJ1-1; D remains ambiguous. This CDR3 is 16 amino acids long. The germline gives CDR1 MNHEY, CDR2 SVGAGI. Between the trimmed V and J ends, which lost 2 bases and 0 bases, there was a span of 13 bases. CDR3 amino acids: CASSYLPDLVNTEAFF. DNA for the CDR3: TGTGCCAGCAGTTACCTCCCAGACTTAGTGAACACTGAAGCTTTCTTT.

This chain links TRBV7-2 with TRBJ2-7; a weak D match, TRBD2 (5 bases). Germline CDR1 and CDR2: SGHTA and FQGNSA. V was trimmed by 4 bases and J by 3 bases, leaving 13 bases between them. The CDR3 runs 14 residues. The CDR3 DNA sequence: TGTGCCAGCAGCTCCCGGTGGGAGAGCTACGAGCAGTACTTC. Translation gives CASSSRWESYEQYF. Full variable domain (missing parts from reference TRBV7-2 and TRBJ2-7): GAGVSQSPSNKVTEKGKDVELRCDPISGHTALYWYRQSLGQGLEFLIYFQGNSAPDKSGLPSDRFSAERTGGSVSTLTIQRTQQEDSAVYLCASSSRWESYEQYFGPGTRLTVT.

The chain recombines TRBV7-8 with TRBJ1-2; D is ambiguous. CDR3 length: 14 residues. Trimming stripped 1 base from V and 2 bases from J, with 8 bases between. Germline V gene data show CDR1 as SGHVS and CDR2 as FQNEAQ. The CDR3 coding sequence is TGTGCCAGCAGCTTAGAACTCTTCAACTATGGCTACACCTTC. It yields the protein CASSLELFNYGYTF.

The chain uses TRBV27 and TRBJ1-4; no firm D call. Germline V gene lookup returns CDR1 MNHEY and CDR2 SMNVEV (reference sequence). The CDR3 sequence is 13 residues long. Trimming stripped 3 bases from V and 5 bases from J, with 7 bases between. The CDR3 region is CASSLGRNEKLFF. The CDR3 bases are TGTGCCAGCAGTTTGGGCCGAAATGAAAAACTGTTTTTT.

The V call is TRBV7-2, the J call TRBJ2-5; D uncertain. This CDR3 has 16 amino acids. V lost 1 base and J lost 1, with 13 bases in between. Germline V lookup: CDR1 SGHTA, CDR2 FQGNSA. CDR3 DNA: TGTGCCAGCAGCTTAGAGGTCACCCAGGCCCAAGAGACCCAGTACTTC. This encodes CASSLEVTQAQETQYF.